This T cell receptor beta chain was documented in a study of T-cell reconstitution after alpha-beta-depleted transplantation in children. This clonotype has a count of ten or more. Its specificity is unknown. Deletions cut 4 bases from V and 5 bases from J, with 11 bases between. Germline V lookup: CDR1 LNHDA, CDR2 SQIVND (reference sequence). This CDR3 has 13 amino acids. Unique molecular identifiers tagged the TCRbeta library. MiXCR was run by TCRdb on the PCR reads, yielding one entry per CDR3 protein. The table lists 400,000 to 550,000 distinct CDR3 sequences, about 10% of them singletons. Broader study findings: Expanded clones from the graft, numbering several hundred, reportedly supplied alpha-beta T cells about two months after transplant.

The sequences come from PBMCs, collected before TCRalphabeta/CD19-depleted stem cell transplant. V and J are TRBV19 and TRBJ2-5; D perhaps matches TRBD1 (5 bases). The TCR sequence derives from a child under 10 years old with inherited bone marrow failure, due to receive a stem cell transplant. CDR3 amino acids: CASSTGWSETQYF. For the CDR3, the DNA is TGTGCCAGTAGTACAGGGTGGTCGGAGACCCAGTACTTC.